The clone carrying this T cell receptor (beta chain) has at least ten counts. These data belong to a study of early T cells in non-severe SARS-CoV-2 infection. Germline V gene sequence: CDR1 DFQATT, CDR2 SNEGSKA (reference sequence). V dropped 3 bases and J dropped 5; count of bases not matched to a gene: 7. The CDR3 is 14 residues long. Individual cDNA molecules each received unique molecular identifiers attached to them. TCRdb passed the 5' RACE reads through MiXCR, listing each CDR3 protein once. Of 50,000 to 70,000 distinct CDR3 sequences listed, 4.5% to 7.5% are singletons. The chain couples TRBV20-1 to TRBJ2-1, with 7 nucleotides matching TRBD2. The TCR was taken from an adult who was a healthcare worker with PCR-confirmed SARS-CoV-2 infection or an uninfected control (not recorded which). The starting material was whole blood, obtained at baseline. CDR3 amino acids: CSARAGVTHNEQFF. For the CDR3, the DNA is TGCAGTGCTAGGGCGGGGGTCACGCACAATGAGCAGTTCTTC.